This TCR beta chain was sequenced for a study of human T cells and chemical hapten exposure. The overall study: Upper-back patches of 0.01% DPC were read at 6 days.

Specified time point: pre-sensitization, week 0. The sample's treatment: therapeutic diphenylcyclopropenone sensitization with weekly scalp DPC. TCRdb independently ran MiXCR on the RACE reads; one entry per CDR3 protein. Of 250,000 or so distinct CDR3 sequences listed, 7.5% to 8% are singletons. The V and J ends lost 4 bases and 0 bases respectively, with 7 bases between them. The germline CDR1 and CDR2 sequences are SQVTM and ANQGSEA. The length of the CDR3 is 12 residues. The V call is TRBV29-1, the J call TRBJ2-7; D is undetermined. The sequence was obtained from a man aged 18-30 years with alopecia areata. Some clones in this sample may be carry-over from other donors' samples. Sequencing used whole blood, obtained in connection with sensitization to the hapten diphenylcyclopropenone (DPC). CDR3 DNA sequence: TGCAGCGTTGCGGGCAGCTCCTACGAGCAGTACTTC. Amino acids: CSVAGSSYEQYF.